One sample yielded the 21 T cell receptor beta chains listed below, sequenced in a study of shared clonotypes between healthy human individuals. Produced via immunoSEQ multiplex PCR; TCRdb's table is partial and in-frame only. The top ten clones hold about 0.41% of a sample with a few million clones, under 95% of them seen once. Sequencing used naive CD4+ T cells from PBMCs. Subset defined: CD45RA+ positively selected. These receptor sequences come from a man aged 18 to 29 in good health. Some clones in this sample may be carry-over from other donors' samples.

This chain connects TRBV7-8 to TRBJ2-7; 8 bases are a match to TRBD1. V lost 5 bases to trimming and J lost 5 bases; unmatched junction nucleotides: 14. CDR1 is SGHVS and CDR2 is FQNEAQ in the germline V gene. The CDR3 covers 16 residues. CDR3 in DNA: TGTGCCAGCAGCGCTAAAAGGACAGGGTATTTAGACGAGCAGTACTTC. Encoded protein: CASSAKRTGYLDEQYF.

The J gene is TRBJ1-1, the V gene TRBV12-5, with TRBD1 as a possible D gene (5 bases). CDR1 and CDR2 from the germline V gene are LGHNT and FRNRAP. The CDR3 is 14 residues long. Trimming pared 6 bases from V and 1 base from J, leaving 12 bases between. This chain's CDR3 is CASGPGPANTEAFF. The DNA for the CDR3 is TGTGCTAGTGGGCCAGGGCCCGCGAACACTGAAGCTTTCTTT.

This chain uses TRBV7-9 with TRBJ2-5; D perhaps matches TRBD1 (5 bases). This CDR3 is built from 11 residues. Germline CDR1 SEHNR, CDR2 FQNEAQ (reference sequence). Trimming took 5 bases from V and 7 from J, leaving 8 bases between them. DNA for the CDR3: TGTGCCAGCAGCCGAACAGGGACCCAGTACTTC. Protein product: CASSRTGTQYF. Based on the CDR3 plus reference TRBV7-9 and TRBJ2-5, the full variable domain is DTGVSQNPRHKITKRGQNVTFRCDPISEHNRLYWYRQTLGQGPEFLTYFQNEAQLEKSRLLSDRFSAERPKGSFSTLEIQRTEQGDSAMYLCASSRTGTQYFGPGTRLLVL.

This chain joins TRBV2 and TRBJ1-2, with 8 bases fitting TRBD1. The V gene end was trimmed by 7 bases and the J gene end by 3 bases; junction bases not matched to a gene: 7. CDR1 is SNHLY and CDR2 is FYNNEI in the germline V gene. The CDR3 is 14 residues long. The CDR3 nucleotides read TGTGCCAGCACCCAAGGACAGGGAGACTATGGCTACACCTTC. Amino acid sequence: CASTQGQGDYGYTF.

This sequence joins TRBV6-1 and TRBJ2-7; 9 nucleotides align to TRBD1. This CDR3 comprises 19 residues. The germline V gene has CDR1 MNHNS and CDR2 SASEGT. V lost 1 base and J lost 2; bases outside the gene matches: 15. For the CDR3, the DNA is TGTGCCAGCAGTGAAGTTTCCCCGTGGGGGACAGGGCTTACCTACGAGCAGTACTTC. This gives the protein CASSEVSPWGTGLTYEQYF.

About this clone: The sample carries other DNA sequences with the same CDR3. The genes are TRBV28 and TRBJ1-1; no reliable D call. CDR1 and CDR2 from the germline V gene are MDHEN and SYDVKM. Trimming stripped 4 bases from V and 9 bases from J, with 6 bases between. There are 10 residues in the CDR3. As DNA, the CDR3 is TGTGCCAGCAGTTCCCCAAAAGCTTTCTTT. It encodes CASSSPKAFF.

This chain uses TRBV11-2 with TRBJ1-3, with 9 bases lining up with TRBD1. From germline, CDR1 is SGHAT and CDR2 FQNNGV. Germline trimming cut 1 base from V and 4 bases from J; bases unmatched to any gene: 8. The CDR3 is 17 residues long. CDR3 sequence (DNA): TGTGCCAGCAGCTTAGTCCCGGGACAGGGTCCGGGAAACACCATATATTTT. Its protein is CASSLVPGQGPGNTIYF.

The CDR3 spells CAIRGTGPSYNEQFF. Written as DNA, the CDR3 is TGTGCCATCAGAGGGACAGGTCCGTCCTACAATGAGCAGTTCTTC. This chain connects TRBV10-3 to TRBJ2-1; TRBD1 matches at 8 bases. Germline V gene sequence: CDR1 ENHRY, CDR2 SYGVKD. The CDR3 is 15 amino acids. The V and J ends lost 6 bases and 1 base, in that order; junction bases with no gene match: 5.

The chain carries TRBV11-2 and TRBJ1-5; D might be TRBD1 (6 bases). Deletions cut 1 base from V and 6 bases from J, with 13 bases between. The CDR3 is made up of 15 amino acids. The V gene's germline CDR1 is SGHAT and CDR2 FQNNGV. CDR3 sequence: CASSLGLQGGQPQHF. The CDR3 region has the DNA TGTGCCAGCAGCTTAGGATTACAGGGCGGTCAGCCCCAGCATTTT.

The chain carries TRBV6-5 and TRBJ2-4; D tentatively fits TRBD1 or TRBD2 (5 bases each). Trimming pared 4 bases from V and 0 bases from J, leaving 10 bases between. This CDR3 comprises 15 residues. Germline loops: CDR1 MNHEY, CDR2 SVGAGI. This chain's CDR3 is CASSSGTLAKNIQYF. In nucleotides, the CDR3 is TGTGCCAGCAGTTCCGGGACGTTAGCCAAAAACATTCAGTACTTC.

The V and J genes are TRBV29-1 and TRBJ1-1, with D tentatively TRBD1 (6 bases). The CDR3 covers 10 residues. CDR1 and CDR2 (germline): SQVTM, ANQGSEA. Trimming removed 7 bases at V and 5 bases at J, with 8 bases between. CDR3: CSADRTEAFF. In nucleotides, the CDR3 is TGCAGCGCCGACAGGACTGAAGCTTTCTTT.

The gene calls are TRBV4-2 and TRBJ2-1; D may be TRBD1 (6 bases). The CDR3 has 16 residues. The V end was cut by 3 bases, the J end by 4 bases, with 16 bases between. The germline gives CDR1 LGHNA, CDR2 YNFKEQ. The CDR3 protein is CASSQQGSNRYNEQFF. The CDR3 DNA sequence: TGTGCCAGCAGCCAGCAGGGGTCCAACCGATACAATGAGCAGTTCTTC.

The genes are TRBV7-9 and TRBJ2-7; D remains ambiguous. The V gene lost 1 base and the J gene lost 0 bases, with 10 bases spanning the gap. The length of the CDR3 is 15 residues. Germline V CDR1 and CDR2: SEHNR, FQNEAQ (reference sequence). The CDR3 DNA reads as TGTGCCAGCAGCTTAGGACAAGGGTCCTCCTACGAGCAGTACTTC. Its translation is CASSLGQGSSYEQYF.

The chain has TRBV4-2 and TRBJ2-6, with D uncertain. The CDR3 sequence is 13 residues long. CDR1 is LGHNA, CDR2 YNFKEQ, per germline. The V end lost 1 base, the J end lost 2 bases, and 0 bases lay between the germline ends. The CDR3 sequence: CASSQAGANVLTF. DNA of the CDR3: TGTGCCAGCAGCCAAGCTGGGGCCAACGTCCTGACTTTC.

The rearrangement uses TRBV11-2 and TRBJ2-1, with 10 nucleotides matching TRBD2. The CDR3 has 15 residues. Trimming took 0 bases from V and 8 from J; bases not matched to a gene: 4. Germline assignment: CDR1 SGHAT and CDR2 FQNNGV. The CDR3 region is CASSLELAGSHEQFF. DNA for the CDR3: TGTGCCAGCAGCTTAGAACTAGCGGGGAGCCATGAGCAGTTCTTC.

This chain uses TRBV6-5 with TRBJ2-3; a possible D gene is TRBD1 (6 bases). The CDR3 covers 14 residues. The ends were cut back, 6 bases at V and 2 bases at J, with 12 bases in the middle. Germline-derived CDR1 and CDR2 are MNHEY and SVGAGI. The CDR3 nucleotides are TGTGCCAGCAGCCCCCCAGGGGTCACAGATACGCAGTATTTT. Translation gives CASSPPGVTDTQYF.

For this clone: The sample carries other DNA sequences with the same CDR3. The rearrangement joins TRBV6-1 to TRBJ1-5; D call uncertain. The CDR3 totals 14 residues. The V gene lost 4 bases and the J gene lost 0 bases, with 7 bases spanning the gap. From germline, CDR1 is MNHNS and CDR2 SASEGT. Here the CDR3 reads CASSGGISNQPQHF. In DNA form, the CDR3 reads TGTGCCAGCAGTGGTGGGATTAGCAATCAGCCCCAGCATTTT.

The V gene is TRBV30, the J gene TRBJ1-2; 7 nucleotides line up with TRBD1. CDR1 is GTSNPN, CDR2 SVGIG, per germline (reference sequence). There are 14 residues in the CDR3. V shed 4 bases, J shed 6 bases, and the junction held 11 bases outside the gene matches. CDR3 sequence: CAWNFRGLGDGYTF. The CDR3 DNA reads TGTGCCTGGAATTTCAGGGGGTTAGGGGATGGCTACACCTTC. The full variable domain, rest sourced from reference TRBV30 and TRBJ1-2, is SQTIHQWPATLVQPVGSPLSLECTVEGTSNPNLYWYRQAAGRGLQLLFYSVGIGQISSEVPQNLSASRPQDRQFILSSKKLLLSDSGFYLCAWNFRGLGDGYTFGSGTRLTVV.

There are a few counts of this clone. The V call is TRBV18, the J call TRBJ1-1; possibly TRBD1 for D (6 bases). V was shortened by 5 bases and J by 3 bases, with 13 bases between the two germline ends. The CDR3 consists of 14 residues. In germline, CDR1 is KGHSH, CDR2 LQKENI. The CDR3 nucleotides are TGTGCCAGCTCAAGGGGGGCGCGGGACACTGAAGCTTTCTTT. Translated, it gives CASSRGARDTEAFF.

The CDR3 loop is CASSVTGTDGYTF. Here the CDR3 DNA reads TGTGCCAGCAGCGTGACCGGGACAGATGGCTACACCTTC. This chain links TRBV5-4 with TRBJ1-2; TRBD1 matches 7 bases. The CDR3 is made up of 13 amino acids. Germline CDR1 SGHNT, CDR2 YYREEE (reference sequence). With 4 bases clipped from V and 6 bases from J, the junction kept 6 bases outside the gene matches.

The CDR3 sequence: CATSRANLAGHNEQFF. The CDR3 coding sequence is TGTGCCACCAGCAGAGCTAATCTAGCGGGCCACAATGAGCAGTTCTTC. This rearrangement joins TRBV15 to TRBJ2-1, with 8 bases identical to TRBD2. V dropped 1 base and J dropped 5; count of bases not matched to a gene: 7. The CDR3 sequence is 16 residues long. The V gene's germline CDR1 is LNHNV and CDR2 YYDKDF (reference sequence).